The 4 T cell receptor beta chains given below trace back to one sample, sequenced in a study of CD8 T cells in ankylosing spondylitis. TCRdb ran MiXCR on the 5' RACE reads and lists one entry per CDR3 protein. In the table there are about 160,000 distinct CDR3 sequences, under 45% of which are singletons. The sample was synovial fluid, either unsorted or a sorted T cell fraction (not recorded which). The source is a male donor with ankylosing spondylitis.

V and J are TRBV4-3 and TRBJ2-5; D may be TRBD1 (5 bases). CDR3 length: 16 amino acids. The germline V gene has CDR1 LGHNA and CDR2 YSLEER. The V gene lost 0 bases and the J gene lost 5 bases, with 16 bases spanning the gap. The CDR3 bases are TGCGCCAGCAGCCAAGATCGGATAGGGGCGCCGGAGACCCAGTACTTC. Protein product: CASSQDRIGAPETQYF.

This clonotype was picked up a small number of times. The genes are TRBV7-2 and TRBJ2-1; 7 bases are shared with TRBD2. Per the germline V gene, CDR1 is SGHTA and CDR2 is FQGNSA. CDR3 length equals 15 residues. Trimming at V came to 5 bases and at J to 10 bases, leaving 14 bases not matched to a gene. The CDR3 bases are TGTGCCAGCAGCCCACTGGCCGGACTAGTCGGGGAGCAGTTCTTC. Protein sequence: CASSPLAGLVGEQFF.

V usage is TRBV12-3 or TRBV12-4 and J usage is TRBJ1-1, with TRBD1 as a possible D gene (5 bases). Trimming left V 5 bases short and J 11 bases short, with 15 bases between. The CDR3 length is 12 residues. The CDR3 DNA follows: TGTGCCAGCAGTGGGACGTTAGGTGGTGCTTTCTTT. It encodes CASSGTLGGAFF.

The chain combines TRBV7-2 with TRBJ1-1; the D is unclear. Trimming removed 1 base from V and 1 base from J, with 7 bases in between. The length of the CDR3 is 14 residues. Germline V lookup: CDR1 SGHTA, CDR2 FQGNSA. The CDR3 loop is CASSLVIGNTEAFF. Here the CDR3 DNA reads TGTGCCAGCAGCTTAGTTATAGGGAACACTGAAGCTTTCTTT.